This TCR beta chain derives from a study of shared clonotypes between healthy human individuals. Study observations and caveats: Generation probabilities were higher for clonotypes shared across all four sorted-subset donors than for unshared ones.

Of note for this clone: The antigen is undetermined.

CD4+ cells yielded CD45RA+ naive and CD45RA-negative memory subsets. In the original workflow: Filtering differed since immunoSEQ provided only junctions, with no quality scores. Libraries were prepared by immunoSEQ multiplex PCR; TCRdb keeps only in-frame clonotypes and omits some of them. The V and J calls and clone size come from that table; D and trimming were worked out from the DNA. The table records under 2,500,000 clones, approximately 96% of them present only once. The sequence came from a man aged 18 to 30 in good health. The sample taken for sequencing was naive CD4+ T cells sorted from blood. Sample subset: CD45RA+ positively selected.

The CDR3, as DNA: TGTGCCAGCAGTGAGGCTAGCGGGGGCCTTGGGGAGACCCAGTACTTC. As protein: CASSEASGGLGETQYF. The chain joins TRBV6-1 to TRBJ2-5; 10 bases agree with TRBD2. V lost 3 bases to trimming and J lost 5 bases; unmatched junction nucleotides: 9. The CDR3 is made up of 16 amino acids. Germline loops: CDR1 MNHNS, CDR2 SASEGT.